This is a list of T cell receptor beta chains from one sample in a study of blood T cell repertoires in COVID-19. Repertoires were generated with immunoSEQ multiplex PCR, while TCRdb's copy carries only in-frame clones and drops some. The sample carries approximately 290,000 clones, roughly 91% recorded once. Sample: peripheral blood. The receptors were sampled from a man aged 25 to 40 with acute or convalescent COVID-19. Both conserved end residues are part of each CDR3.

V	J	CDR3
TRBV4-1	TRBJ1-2	CASSQLGQGYGYTF
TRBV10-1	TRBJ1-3	CASSAAGF
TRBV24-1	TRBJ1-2	CATQPGQGNYGYTF
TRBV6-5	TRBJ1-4	CASSRSGRDEKLFF
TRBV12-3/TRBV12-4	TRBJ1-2	CASSHTGNGYTF
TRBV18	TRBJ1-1	CASSPQGGNEAFF
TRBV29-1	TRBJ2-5	CSVGLAGIQETQYF
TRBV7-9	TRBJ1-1	CASSLRGGGTEAFF
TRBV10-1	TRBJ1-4	CASSGQGGHSNEKLFF
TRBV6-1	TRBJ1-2	CASSEVEGRYGYTF
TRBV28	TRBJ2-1	CASGLAGVIHEQFF
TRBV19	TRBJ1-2	CASSNVAGVNYGYTF
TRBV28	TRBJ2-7	CASSLGTLSAGVYYEQYF
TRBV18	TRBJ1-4	CASSQSRYAEKLFF
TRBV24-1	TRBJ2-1	CATSDPGLEYNEQFF
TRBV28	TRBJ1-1	CASSLPVAGGSEAFF
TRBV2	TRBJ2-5	CASRAYQETQYF
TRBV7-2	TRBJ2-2	CASSPEAGMANTGELFF
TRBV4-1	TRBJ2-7	CASSTRTGSSYEQYF
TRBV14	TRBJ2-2	CASSQARVGGGELFF
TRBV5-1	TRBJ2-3	CASSLGRGRGDTQYF
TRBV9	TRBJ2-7	CASSVGQGQGQYF
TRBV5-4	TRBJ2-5	CASRPPGREGLETQYF
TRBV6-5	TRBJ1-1	CASRRDPSMNTEAFF
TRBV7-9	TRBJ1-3	CASSVGGSSGNTIYF
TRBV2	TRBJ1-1	CVSSRQMNTEAFF